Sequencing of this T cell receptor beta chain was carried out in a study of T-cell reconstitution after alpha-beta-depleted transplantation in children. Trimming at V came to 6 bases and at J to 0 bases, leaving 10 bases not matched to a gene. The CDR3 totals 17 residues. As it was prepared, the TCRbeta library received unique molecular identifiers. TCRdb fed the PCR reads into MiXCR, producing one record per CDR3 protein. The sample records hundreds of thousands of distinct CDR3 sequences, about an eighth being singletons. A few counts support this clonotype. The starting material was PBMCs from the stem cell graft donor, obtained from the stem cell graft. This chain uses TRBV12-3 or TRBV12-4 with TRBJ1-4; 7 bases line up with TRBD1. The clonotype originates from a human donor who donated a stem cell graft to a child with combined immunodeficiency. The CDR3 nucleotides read TGTGCCAGCAGCCCGACAGGGTACCCCTCAACTAATGAAAAACTGTTTTTT. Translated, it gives CASSPTGYPSTNEKLFF.